These T cell receptor beta chains were read from a single sample in a study of blood T cell repertoires in COVID-19. Sequenced by immunoSEQ multiplex PCR; TCRdb stores in-frame clones only, minus some. Here the sample spans approximately 98,000 clones, around four fifths being singletons. What was sequenced was peripheral blood. These receptors all stem from a woman in her seventies with acute or convalescent COVID-19. The CDR3 runs from the conserved cysteine through the conserved F or W. D genes are given only for firm matches. Rows give clone size only sometimes, using once, few, many, or a class for an expanded clone.

v_gene	d_gene	j_gene	abundance	CDR3nt	CDR3aa
TRBV6-2/TRBV6-3	TRBD1	TRBJ2-5	NA	TGTGCCAGCAGTTACGGGACAGCAAAAGGGGAGACCCAGTACTTC	CASSYGTAKGETQYF
TRBV24-1	TRBD1	TRBJ1-6	NA	TGTGCCACAGTCCCGGGACAGAGTAATTCACCCCTCCACTTT	CATVPGQSNSPLHF
TRBV7-8	TRBD1	TRBJ1-6	once	TGTGCCAGCAGTTTGGCTACAGGGGCGGATTCACCCCTCCACTTT	CASSLATGADSPLHF
TRBV2	NA	TRBJ1-2	NA	TGTGCCAGCAGGCAGTGGGGCTACACCTTC	CASRQWGYTF
TRBV4-2	NA	TRBJ1-1	NA	TGTGCCAGCAGCCAACCAGGGCTGGGGACTGAAGCTTTCTTT	CASSQPGLGTEAFF
TRBV7-9	NA	TRBJ1-1	NA	TGTGCCAGCAGCCTCGGGGTCGGGGGGAACACTGAAGCTTTCTTT	CASSLGVGGNTEAFF
TRBV2	NA	TRBJ1-2	NA	TGTGCCAGCAGCCGGATTCGAGGCCGAACTAACTATGGCTACACCTTC	CASSRIRGRTNYGYTF
TRBV5-5	NA	TRBJ1-5	once	TGTGCCAGCACCCGGGACAAGCCCGCTGGTCAGCCCCAGCATTTT	CASTRDKPAGQPQHF
TRBV27	NA	TRBJ1-1	NA	TGTGCCAGCAGTTTTGTAGGGGGTTCGGTGAACACTGAAGCTTTCTTT	CASSFVGGSVNTEAFF
TRBV9	NA	TRBJ2-3	NA	TGTGCCAGCAGCGTAGCCGGGAGTGGTAATACGCAGTATTTT	CASSVAGSGNTQYF
TRBV2	NA	TRBJ1-6	NA	TGTGCCAGCAGGGACAGACTCAATTCACCCCTCCACTTT	CASRDRLNSPLHF
TRBV18	TRBD2	TRBJ2-1	NA	TGTGCCAGCTCAGGGACTAGCGGGAGTCGTGAGCAGTTCTTC	CASSGTSGSREQFF
TRBV4-2	TRBD1	TRBJ2-7	NA	TGTGCCAGCAGCCAGGGCCCTTCCGGGACAGGGGGCCATTCCTACGAGCAGTACTTC	CASSQGPSGTGGHSYEQYF
TRBV19	NA	TRBJ2-7	NA	TGTGCCAGTAGTCCCCGAGGGAGCTCCTACGAGCAGTACTTC	CASSPRGSSYEQYF
TRBV28	NA	TRBJ1-2	NA	TGTGCCAGCAGCGGAACGGGGGGCTACACCTTC	CASSGTGGYTF
TRBV28	TRBD1	TRBJ1-2	few	TGTGCCAGCAGTGATCCGGGACAGGGGGCTGGCGGCTACACCTTC	CASSDPGQGAGGYTF
TRBV6-5	TRBD2	TRBJ2-3	NA	TGTGCCAGCAGTTTCCCAGCGGGAGAATCAGATACGCAGTATTTT	CASSFPAGESDTQYF
TRBV4-3	NA	TRBJ2-1	NA	TGCGCCAGCAGCCCTTCTCAAGCCTCCTACAATGAGCAGTTCTTC	CASSPSQASYNEQFF
TRBV2	TRBD1	TRBJ1-3	NA	TGTGCCAGCAGTGTGACAGGGACCCCTGGAAACACCATATATTTT	CASSVTGTPGNTIYF
TRBV11-1	NA	TRBJ1-6	NA	TGTGCCAGCAGCTTAAGCCGAAATTCACCCCTCCACTTT	CASSLSRNSPLHF
TRBV13	TRBD1	TRBJ1-6	NA	TGTGCCAGCAGCCGTACAGGGGGCGCGGGGACCCCTGATAATTCACCCCTCCACTTT	CASSRTGGAGTPDNSPLHF
TRBV9	NA	TRBJ2-1	NA	TGTGCCAGCAGCGCCCACCCGCGGGGTAGCGGATATTCCTACAATGAGCAGTTCTTC	CASSAHPRGSGYSYNEQFF
TRBV28	TRBD1	TRBJ1-6	NA	TGTGCCAGCAACGGACAGGGCCTAAGTTCACCCCTCCACTTT	CASNGQGLSSPLHF
TRBV4-2	TRBD2	TRBJ2-1	NA	TGTGCCAGCAGCCGCACGATAGCGGGGGGGACCTACAATGAGCAGTTCTTC	CASSRTIAGGTYNEQFF
TRBV7-2	TRBD2	TRBJ2-1	NA	TGTGCCAGCAGCTTTTTCCACGGGGGGGCCTCCTACAATGAGCAGTTCTTC	CASSFFHGGASYNEQFF
TRBV3-1/TRBV3-2	NA	TRBJ1-1	NA	TGTGCCAGCAGCCAAGTGGTCAGCGGGACTGAAGCTTTCTTT	CASSQVVSGTEAFF
TRBV25-1	NA	TRBJ2-1	NA	TGTGCCAGCAGTGACCTGGACAGTTACAATGAGCAGTTCTTC	CASSDLDSYNEQFF
TRBV6-2/TRBV6-3	TRBD1	TRBJ1-6	NA	TGTGCCAGCAGCCCCGACAGGGGAAGGAGCTCCTATAATTCACCCCTCCACTTT	CASSPDRGRSSYNSPLHF
TRBV2	NA	TRBJ2-1	NA	TGTGCCAGCAGCGTTACAGGGCGCAATGAGCAGTTCTTC	CASSVTGRNEQFF
TRBV21-1	NA	TRBJ1-6	NA	TGTGCCAGCAGCAAAACCTCGCGTGGGGCCCACAGGGCACCCCTCCACTTT	CASSKTSRGAHRAPLHF
TRBV29-1	TRBD1	TRBJ2-1	NA	TGCAGCGTTGAAGGTGGGACAGGGGCATACAATGAGCAGTTCTTC	CSVEGGTGAYNEQFF
TRBV2	NA	TRBJ2-3	NA	TGTGCCAGCAGAAACGGGGGGCCGCGGGGAGGCACAGATACGCAGTATTTT	CASRNGGPRGGTDTQYF
TRBV19	NA	TRBJ1-1	NA	TGTGCCAGTAGTATAGGAGGGGGGGGACGGATGAACACTGAAGCTTTCTTT	CASSIGGGGRMNTEAFF
TRBV7-3	NA	TRBJ2-1	NA	TGTGCCAGCAGCTTAAACTTAGCTGCAAATGAGCAGTTCTTC	CASSLNLAANEQFF
TRBV19	TRBD2	TRBJ2-5	once	TGTGCCAGTAGTATGGGACTAGCGCAGCTTCAAGAGACCCAGTACTTC	CASSMGLAQLQETQYF
TRBV6-5	NA	TRBJ1-1	NA	TGTGCCAGCAGCCCCCAGGGCCCGAACACTGAAGCTTTCTTT	CASSPQGPNTEAFF
TRBV2	NA	TRBJ1-4	NA	TGTGCCAGCAGTGAAGGGAGGGCTAATGAAAAACTGTTTTTT	CASSEGRANEKLFF
TRBV5-1	NA	TRBJ1-5	NA	TGCGCCAGCAGCTTGGGGGCAGGGGAGCAGCCCCAGCATTTT	CASSLGAGEQPQHF
TRBV10-3	NA	TRBJ2-1	NA	TGTGCCATCTCGAAGGGGAATGAGCAGTTCTTC	CAISKGNEQFF
TRBV7-9	NA	TRBJ1-2	few	TGTGCCAGCAGCTTATATCAGGGCAACTATGGCTACACCTTC	CASSLYQGNYGYTF
TRBV28	TRBD1	TRBJ1-5	NA	TGTGCCACCGAACAGGGGGCGGGGAATCAGCCCCAGCATTTT	CATEQGAGNQPQHF
TRBV27	NA	TRBJ1-6	NA	TGTGCCAGCAGACATTTCTACGGGGGTAATTCACCCCTCCACTTT	CASRHFYGGNSPLHF
TRBV9	NA	TRBJ1-6	NA	TGTGCCAGCAGCCTCATGGGGGGGTCCGGTTCACCCCTCCACTTT	CASSLMGGSGSPLHF
TRBV24-1	TRBD1	TRBJ2-1	once	TGTGCCACCAGTGATGGACAGGGAAATTACAATGAGCAGTTCTTC	CATSDGQGNYNEQFF
TRBV6-2/TRBV6-3	TRBD2	TRBJ2-2	NA	TGTGCCAGCAGTTGGGGGACTAGCCTGAAAGTCGGGGAGCTGTTTTTT	CASSWGTSLKVGELFF
TRBV7-7	NA	TRBJ2-2	NA	TGTGCTAGCACCCCGACAGGGAACACCGGGGAGCTGTTTTTT	CASTPTGNTGELFF
TRBV10-3	TRBD1	TRBJ1-2	NA	TGTGCCATCGGTTCAGGGGGCGGAGGCTATGGCTACACCTTC	CAIGSGGGGYGYTF
TRBV10-3	TRBD2	TRBJ2-2	NA	TGTGCCATCAGTGAAAGGACTAGCGGGGGGCGGGCCGGGGAGCTGTTTTTT	CAISERTSGGRAGELFF
TRBV18	TRBD1	TRBJ1-2	NA	TGTGCCAGCTCACCCCCCGGACAGGGGCGCGATGGCTACACCTTC	CASSPPGQGRDGYTF
TRBV28	TRBD2	TRBJ2-7	NA	TGTGCCAGCGGCCCTGGCTGGAGCCGCTGGGGACTAGCGGCCTACGAGCAGTACTTC	CASGPGWSRWGLAAYEQYF
TRBV6-6	NA	TRBJ2-7	NA	TGTGCCAGCAGTTACCCGGTTGCTTCGGTTTACGAGCAGTACTTC	CASSYPVASVYEQYF
TRBV3-1/TRBV3-2	TRBD1	TRBJ1-2	NA	TGTGCCAGCAGCCCGGGGACAGGGGACTATGGCTACACCTTC	CASSPGTGDYGYTF
TRBV6-2/TRBV6-3	NA	TRBJ2-6	NA	TGTGCCAGCAGTTTCAGATTCTCTGGGGCCAACGTCCTGACTTTC	CASSFRFSGANVLTF
TRBV18	NA	TRBJ2-1	NA	TGTGCCAGCTCACGCACACAGGACAATGAGCAGTTCTTC	CASSRTQDNEQFF
TRBV10-3	TRBD2	TRBJ2-2	NA	TGTGCCATCAAGGGACTAGCGGGGGGGCCCGACACCGGGGAGCTGTTTTTT	CAIKGLAGGPDTGELFF